Listed below are T cell receptor beta chains from one sample, sequenced in a study of T cell responses to AZD1222 COVID-19 vaccine. Clones were sequenced by immunoSEQ multiplex PCR, and TCRdb holds only the in-frame ones, with some missing. The data hold 100,000 to 150,000 clones, with approximately 90% observed a single time. The specimen comprised peripheral blood, sampled on day 0 of MenACWY control vaccination. All receptors come from an adult in good health. Each CDR3 is given with its conserved first and last residue. A D gene is named only where the DNA matches it firmly. Size is stated for part of the rows, as once, few or many counts, or as a class when the clone is expanded.

j_call | v_call | d_call | clone_size | cdr3_length | cdr3_aa | cdr3_nt
TRBJ1-5 | TRBV30 | TRBD1 | - | 14 | CAWGDRDSNQPQHF | TGTGCCTGGGGGGACAGAGATAGCAATCAGCCCCAGCATTTT
TRBJ1-2 | TRBV5-1 | TRBD1 | - | 15 | CASSLEGQGAKGYTF | TGCGCCAGCAGCTTGGAGGGACAGGGGGCTAAGGGCTACACCTTC
TRBJ1-4 | TRBV5-1 | - | - | 15 | CASSLWEGGIEKLFF | TGCGCCAGCAGCTTGTGGGAAGGAGGCATTGAAAAACTGTTTTTT
TRBJ2-3 | TRBV3-1/TRBV3-2 | TRBD2 | - | 16 | CASSQGSGTVSLTQYF | TGTGCCAGCAGCCAAGGTAGCGGGACGGTTTCCCTTACGCAGTATTTT
TRBJ1-4 | TRBV19 | - | - | 16 | CASTHLRGTSNEKLFF | TGTGCCAGTACCCATCTAAGGGGGACCTCTAATGAAAAACTGTTTTTT
TRBJ1-2 | TRBV28 | - | - | 14 | CASNQGGNPVGYTF | TGTGCCAGCAACCAAGGAGGGAATCCGGTTGGCTACACCTTC
TRBJ1-4 | TRBV27 | TRBD1 | - | 16 | CASSRQGSRTNEKLFF | TGTGCCAGCAGTAGACAGGGAAGTAGAACTAATGAAAAACTGTTTTTT
TRBJ2-5 | TRBV24-1 | - | few | 13 | CAASTSIAETQYF | TGTGCCGCCTCTACTTCGATCGCGGAGACCCAGTACTTC
TRBJ2-5 | TRBV5-1 | - | - | 13 | CASSPDREETQYF | TGCGCCAGCAGCCCAGACAGAGAAGAGACCCAGTACTTC
TRBJ2-3 | TRBV2 | TRBD1 | - | 13 | CASTSQGADTQYF | TGTGCCAGCACGTCCCAGGGGGCGGATACGCAGTATTTT
TRBJ1-2 | TRBV7-9 | - | - | 12 | CASSLEGYGYTF | TGTGCCAGCAGCTTGGAAGGGTATGGCTACACCTTC
TRBJ2-7 | TRBV7-2 | - | - | 15 | CASSLAHGGFSEQYF | TGTGCCAGCAGCTTAGCTCATGGGGGGTTCAGCGAGCAGTACTTC
TRBJ1-1 | TRBV7-6 | - | - | 16 | CASSFLDGLLNTEAFF | TGTGCCAGCAGCTTTCTGGACGGCCTCTTAAACACTGAAGCTTTCTTT
TRBJ2-3 | TRBV12-3/TRBV12-4 | TRBD1 | - | 12 | CASSLGQGTQYF | TGTGCCAGCAGTTTAGGACAGGGTACGCAGTATTTT
TRBJ2-7 | TRBV9 | TRBD2 | once | 13 | CASSVAGVSEQYF | TGTGCCAGCAGCGTCGCGGGAGTTTCCGAGCAGTACTTC